These 8 T cell receptor beta chains were sequenced from one sample in a study of tissue T cells after allogeneic stem cell transplantation. Data came from immunoSEQ multiplex PCR; TCRdb stores just in-frame clones and leaves some out. In the table there are 8,800 or so clones, approximately 50% of which are singletons. Time point defined: mouse harvest day 7 after allogeneic transplant. Tail vein injection delivered 10^7 T-cell-depleted bone marrow cells and 10^6 splenic CD5+ T cells. The sample comprised gut tissue. Source of these receptors: a female BALB/c mouse given C57BL/6 T cells with graft-versus-host disease after an allogeneic hematopoietic cell transplant.

In its sample, this clone was seen a few times. The genes are named according to mouse. The sequence runs out 1 residue before the end of the CDR3; the remainder is reconstructed from the germline J gene. V and J are TRBV26 and TRBJ2-7; D remains ambiguous. Trimming took 2 bases from V and 0 from J, leaving 5 bases between them. The CDR3 runs 13 residues. Germline V gene sequence: CDR1 KGHPV, CDR2 FQNQEV (reference sequence). This CDR3 reads CASSLALSYEQYF. The part of the CDR3 DNA that was read is TGTGCCAGCAGTCTGGCACTCTCCTATGAACAGTAC.

Points on this clone: Genes here carry mouse names. The read gets to within 1 residue of the CDR3 end, and the germline J gene fills in the rest. V is TRBV13-2 and J is TRBJ1-3; no clear D gene. Germline values: CDR1 NNHNN, CDR2 SYGAGS (reference sequence). Trimming removed 1 base at V and 3 bases at J, with 8 bases between. The CDR3 runs to 14 residues. The CDR3 sequence is CASGDPGFGNTLYF. The covered CDR3 bases are TGTGCCAGCGGTGATCCCGGGTTTGGAAATACGCTCTAT.

This clone has just a few counts. Gene names denote mouse genes. The read terminates 1 residue before the CDR3 end, so the remaining end is supplied by the germline J gene. The chain combines TRBV13-2 with TRBJ1-1; TRBD1 agrees at 9 bases. V gave up 1 base and J gave up 3 bases; unmatched junction bases: 4. CDR1 is NNHNN and CDR2 is SYGAGS in the germline V gene (reference sequence). The CDR3 contains 15 residues. The CDR3 loop is CASGDPGQGDTEVFF. The sequenced CDR3 bases are TGTGCCAGCGGTGATCCGGGACAGGGTGACACAGAAGTCTTC.

The table lists this clone with a few counts. Gene and germline names: mouse. The sequenced fragment ends 1 residue before the CDR3 boundary, so the rest is inferred from the germline J gene. The gene calls are TRBV29 and TRBJ1-5; D unclear. Between the trimmed V and J ends, which lost 2 bases and 0 bases, there was a span of 5 bases. The CDR3 has 14 amino acids. Germline CDR1 MSHET, CDR2 SYDVDS. The DNA read from the CDR3 is TGTGCTAGCAGTTTAGACACTAACAACCAGGCTCCGCTT. This gives the protein CASSLDTNNQAPL. The full CDR3 reads CASSLDTNNQAPLF.

This clone was found a few times. Gene names are mouse gene names. CDR3: CASRPGQGGTEVFF. The covered CDR3 bases are TGTGCTAGCAGACCGGGACAGGGAGGCACAGAAGTCTTC. The genes are TRBV29 and TRBJ1-1, with 9 bases that match TRBD1. The CDR3 is cut off 1 residue early in the read; its end comes from the germline J gene. V lost 6 bases, J lost 4 bases, and 6 bases stayed unmatched. The germline gives CDR1 MSHET, CDR2 SYDVDS. The CDR3 totals 14 residues. Full variable domain (missing parts from reference TRBV29 and TRBJ1-1): DMKVTQMPRYLIKRMGENVLLECGQDMSHETMYWYRQDPGLGLQLIYISYDVDSNSEGDIPKGYRVSRKKREHFSLILDSAKTNQTSVYFCASRPGQGGTEVFFGKGTRLTVV.

Comments on this clone: All gene names here are mouse names. The CDR3 is cut off 1 residue early in the read; its end comes from the germline J gene. The chain uses TRBV3 and TRBJ1-4; a weak D match, TRBD1 (5 bases). The CDR3 contains 15 residues. CDR1 is SNHLY and CDR2 is FYNGKV in the germline V gene (reference sequence). Trimming cost V 0 bases and J 3 bases, with 8 bases left between them. The CDR3 region is CASSLAQGTNERLFF. CDR3 DNA, as far as it was read: TGTGCCAGCAGCTTAGCCCAGGGTACCAACGAAAGATTATTT.

Worth noting for this clone: Germline and genes: mouse. The read halts 1 residue ahead of the CDR3 end, with the missing end drawn from the germline J gene. This chain uses TRBV12-1 with TRBJ2-4; D gene unclear. The germline V gene has CDR1 SGHSN and CDR2 HYEKVE. Trimming removed 0 bases at V and 4 bases at J, with 4 bases between. CDR3 length equals 12 residues. The DNA read from the CDR3 is TGTGCCAGCTCTCTCGATGAAAACACCTTGTAC. Translating it yields CASSLDENTLY. The full CDR3 sequence reads CASSLDENTLYF.

About this clone: All gene names here are mouse names. The read terminates 1 residue ahead of where the CDR3 ends, so the germline J gene completes it. J is TRBJ2-3 and V is TRBV13-3, with 7 bases identical to TRBD1. The germline V gene has CDR1 NNHDY and CDR2 SYVADS. With 9 bases clipped from V and 0 bases from J, the junction kept 1 base outside the gene matches. The CDR3 spans 12 residues. CDR3 DNA (partial): TGTGCCAACAGGGGTAGTGCAGAAACGCTGTAT. Translated, it gives CANRGSAETLY. The CDR3 as a whole reads CANRGSAETLYF.